Each of the 15 T cell receptor beta chains below was sequenced from the same sample in a study of T-cell reconstitution after alpha-beta-depleted transplantation in children. Unique molecular identifiers were built into the TCRbeta library. TCRdb re-derived calls from the PCR reads in MiXCR, one entry per CDR3 protein. The sample includes 350,000 to 450,000 distinct CDR3 sequences, 13% of them seen just once. This sample comprised PBMCs, obtained from the stem cell graft. The receptors were gathered from a human donor who donated a stem cell graft to a child with Fanconi anemia.

This clonotype was recorded a few times. The chain employs TRBV5-1 and TRBJ1-2; D unresolved. V was pared by 5 bases and J by 8 bases, with 13 bases between. The CDR3 loop spans 12 amino acids. Per the germline V gene, CDR1 is SGHRS and CDR2 is YFSETQ. The DNA for the CDR3 is TGCGCCAGCAGGGAGTCCAAGGGAGGCTACACCTTC. Amino acids: CASRESKGGYTF.

This chain joins TRBV5-6 and TRBJ1-2; D remains ambiguous. The CDR3 covers 19 residues. Trimming stripped 1 base from V and 1 base from J, with 23 bases between. The V gene's germline CDR1 is SGHDT and CDR2 YYEEEE. The CDR3 DNA reads TGTGCCAGCAGCTTGTTCCGCGAGTCGTGGGCGCGGGGTAACTATGGCTACACCTTC. Translation gives CASSLFRESWARGNYGYTF.

This clonotype was counted between two and nine times. The J gene is TRBJ2-5, the V gene TRBV18, with D possibly TRBD1 on 5 matching bases. V lost 3 bases and J lost 2, with 13 bases in between. The germline gives CDR1 KGHSH, CDR2 LQKENI. This CDR3 has 15 amino acids. The CDR3 DNA reads as TGTGCCAGCTCACCGACAGTTGCGGATCAAGAGACCCAGTACTTC. Amino acids: CASSPTVADQETQYF.

This clonotype occurred a few times. The chain employs TRBV11-2 and TRBJ1-1; tentative D call: TRBD1 (5 bases). The CDR3 has 14 amino acids. V was pared by 5 bases and J by 6 bases, with 16 bases between. Germline V CDR1 and CDR2: SGHAT, FQNNGV. The CDR3 protein is CASSQSQGSAEAFF. CDR3 bases: TGTGCCAGCAGCCAGTCCCAGGGAAGTGCTGAAGCTTTCTTT.

The J gene is TRBJ2-3, the V gene TRBV5-1; no clear D gene. V lost 0 bases and J 8 bases, leaving 7 bases between the germline ends. The CDR3 extends over 12 amino acids. Germline assignment: CDR1 SGHRS and CDR2 YFSETQ. The CDR3 DNA is TGCGCCAGCAGCTTGGAGAAGGGTACGCAGTATTTT. The encoded protein is CASSLEKGTQYF. The whole variable domain, filled in from reference TRBV5-1 and TRBJ2-3, reads KAGVTQTPRYLIKTRGQQVTLSCSPISGHRSVSWYQQTPGQGLQFLFEYFSETQRNKGNFPGRFSGRQFSNSRSEMNVSTLELGDSALYLCASSLEKGTQYFGPGTRLTVL.

This clonotype was counted only a few times. The genes are TRBV6-1 and TRBJ1-4; 7 nucleotides line up with TRBD1. Germline V CDR1 and CDR2: MNHNS, SASEGT. This CDR3 comprises 14 residues. J was trimmed by 3 bases and V by 6 bases; bases with no gene match: 4. CDR3 amino acids: CASRQTGANEKLFF. CDR3 in DNA: TGTGCCAGCAGGCAAACAGGGGCTAATGAAAAACTGTTTTTT.

This clonotype was detected ten times or more. The chain couples TRBV7-8 to TRBJ2-7; D is perhaps TRBD1 (5 bases). The V end was cut by 5 bases, the J end by 0 bases, with 11 bases between. The CDR3 runs to 14 residues. The germline gives CDR1 SGHVS, CDR2 FQNEAQ. The CDR3 region is CASSRDRVSYEQYF. CDR3 sequence (DNA): TGTGCCAGCAGCAGAGACAGAGTCTCCTACGAGCAGTACTTC. Together with reference TRBV7-8 and TRBJ2-7, the CDR3 gives the full variable domain: GAGVSQSPRYKVAKRGQDVALRCDPISGHVSLFWYQQALGQGPEFLTYFQNEAQLDKSGLPSDRFFAERPEGSVSTLKIQRTQQEDSAVYLCASSRDRVSYEQYFGPGTRLTVT.

This clonotype has at least ten counts. The chain is built from TRBV4-3 and TRBJ2-5; D gene ambiguous. Trimming shortened V by 0 bases and J by 4 bases, and 12 bases separated the two germline ends. Germline-derived CDR1 and CDR2 are LGHNA and YSLEER. The CDR3 totals 15 residues. This CDR3 reads CASSQDLLIGETQYF. The CDR3 region has the DNA TGCGCCAGCAGCCAAGATCTTCTCATCGGAGAGACCCAGTACTTC.

This clonotype was detected many times. This rearrangement joins TRBV15 to TRBJ2-3; TRBD1 matches at 8 bases. CDR3 length equals 15 residues. Germline-derived CDR1 and CDR2 are LNHNV and YYDKDF (reference sequence). V shed 8 bases and J 4 bases; nucleotides not matched to a gene: 11. The CDR3 nucleotides read TGTGCCACCGGACCCGGGTCAGGGGGCCCAGATACGCAGTATTTT. Protein product: CATGPGSGGPDTQYF.

The rearrangement links TRBV29-1 to TRBJ1-1; weak D call: TRBD1 (6 bases). With 0 bases removed from V and 5 bases from J, the gap between germline ends came to 13 bases. Germline CDR1 reads SQVTM; CDR2 reads ANQGSEA. CDR3 length: 14 amino acids. The CDR3 bases are TGCAGCGTTGAAGATAAGGGGGGAAGGACTGAAGCTTTCTTT. Translation gives CSVEDKGGRTEAFF.

This chain links TRBV5-4 with TRBJ2-5, with D unresolved. CDR3 length equals 15 residues. The germline V and J ends were trimmed by 3 bases and 2 bases, with 14 bases remaining between them. Germline values: CDR1 SGHNT, CDR2 YYREEE (reference sequence). The CDR3 DNA reads TGTGCCAGCAGCTCTACGGGCCAATTACAAGAGACCCAGTACTTC. Amino acid sequence: CASSSTGQLQETQYF.

This clonotype was seen a few times. The chain carries TRBV10-2 and TRBJ2-2; no reliable D call. The germline gives CDR1 WSHSY, CDR2 SAAADI. The V end lost 1 base, the J end lost 0 bases, and 3 bases lay between the germline ends. This CDR3 has 14 residues. The CDR3 nucleotides are TGCGCCAGCAGTGAGTTCACGAACACCGGGGAGCTGTTTTTT. Translation gives CASSEFTNTGELFF.

This clonotype was seen more than once but under ten times. J is TRBJ1-1 and V is TRBV12-3 or TRBV12-4; the match to TRBD1 covers 8 bases. V lost 4 bases and J lost 6; bases outside the gene matches: 4. The CDR3 is 13 residues long. The CDR3 nucleotides are TGTGCCAGCAGTTCGCAGGGGGCGGCTGAAGCTTTCTTT. Protein product: CASSSQGAAEAFF.

This clonotype appeared a few times. The chain has TRBV3-1 and TRBJ1-3; no firm D call. This CDR3 comprises 14 residues. The V and J ends lost 2 bases and 2 bases respectively, with 7 bases between them. The V gene's germline CDR1 is LGHDT and CDR2 YNNKEL (reference sequence). The DNA of the CDR3 is TGTGCCAGCAGCCAACAGCCCCCTGGAAACACCATATATTTT. This encodes CASSQQPPGNTIYF.

This clonotype has just a few counts. J is TRBJ1-2 and V is TRBV5-1; 10 nucleotides align to TRBD1. V shed 4 bases and J 6 bases; nucleotides not matched to a gene: 9. Looked up from germline, CDR1 is SGHRS and CDR2 is YFSETQ. CDR3 length: 15 amino acids. In DNA, the CDR3 is TGCGCCAGCAGCACCGGGACAGGGGTCACTCATGGCTACACCTTC. Translated: CASSTGTGVTHGYTF.